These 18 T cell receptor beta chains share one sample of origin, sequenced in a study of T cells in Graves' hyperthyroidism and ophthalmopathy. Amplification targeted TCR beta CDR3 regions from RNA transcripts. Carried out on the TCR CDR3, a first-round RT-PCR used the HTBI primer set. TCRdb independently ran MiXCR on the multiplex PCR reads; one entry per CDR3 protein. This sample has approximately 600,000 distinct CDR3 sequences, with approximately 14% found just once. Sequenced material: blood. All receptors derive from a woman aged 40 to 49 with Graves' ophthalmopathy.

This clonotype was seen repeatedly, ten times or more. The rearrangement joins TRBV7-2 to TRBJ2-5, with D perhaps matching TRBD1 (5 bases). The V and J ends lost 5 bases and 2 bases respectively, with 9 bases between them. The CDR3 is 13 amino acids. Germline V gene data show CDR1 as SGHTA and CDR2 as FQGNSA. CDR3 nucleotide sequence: TGTGCCAGCAGCAACAGGATACAAGAGACCCAGTACTTC. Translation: CASSNRIQETQYF.

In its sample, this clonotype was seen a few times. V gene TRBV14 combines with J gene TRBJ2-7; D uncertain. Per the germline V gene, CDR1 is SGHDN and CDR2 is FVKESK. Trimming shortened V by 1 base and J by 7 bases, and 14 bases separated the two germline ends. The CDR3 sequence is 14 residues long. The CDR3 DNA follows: TGTGCCAGCAGCCAAGCCGGCCCACTGGGGGAGCAGTACTTC. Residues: CASSQAGPLGEQYF.

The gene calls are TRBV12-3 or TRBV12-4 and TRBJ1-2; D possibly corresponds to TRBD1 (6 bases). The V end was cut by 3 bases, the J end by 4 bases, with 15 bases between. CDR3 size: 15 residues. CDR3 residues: CASSFWGANSYGYTF. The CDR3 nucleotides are TGTGCCAGCAGTTTCTGGGGGGCTAATTCCTATGGCTACACCTTC.

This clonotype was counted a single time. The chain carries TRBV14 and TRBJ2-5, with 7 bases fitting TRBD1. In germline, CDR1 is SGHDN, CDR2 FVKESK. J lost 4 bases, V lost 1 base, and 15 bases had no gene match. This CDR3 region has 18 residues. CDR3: CASSQAKGGSPLGETQYF. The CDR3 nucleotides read TGTGCCAGCAGCCAAGCGAAAGGGGGCTCCCCCTTGGGAGAGACCCAGTACTTC.

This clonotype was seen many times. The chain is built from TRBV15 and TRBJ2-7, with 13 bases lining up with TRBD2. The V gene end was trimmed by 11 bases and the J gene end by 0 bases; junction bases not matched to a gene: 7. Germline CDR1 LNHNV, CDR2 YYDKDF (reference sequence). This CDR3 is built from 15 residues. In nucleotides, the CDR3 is TGTGCCGCCGGACTAGCGGGAGCCCCCTCCTACGAGCAGTACTTC. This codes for CAAGLAGAPSYEQYF.

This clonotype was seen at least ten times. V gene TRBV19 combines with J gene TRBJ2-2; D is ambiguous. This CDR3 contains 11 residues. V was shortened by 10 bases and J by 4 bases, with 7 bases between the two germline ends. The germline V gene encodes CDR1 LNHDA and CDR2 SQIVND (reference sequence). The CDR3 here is CATRRTGELFF. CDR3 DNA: TGTGCCACAAGGCGCACCGGGGAGCTGTTTTTT.

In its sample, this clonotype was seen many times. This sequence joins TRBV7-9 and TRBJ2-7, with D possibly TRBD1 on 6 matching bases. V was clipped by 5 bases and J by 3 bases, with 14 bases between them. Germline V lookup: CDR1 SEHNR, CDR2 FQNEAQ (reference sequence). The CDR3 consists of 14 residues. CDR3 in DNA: TGTGCCAGCAGCCACCGGGACAACCTCTACGAGCAGTACTTC. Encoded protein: CASSHRDNLYEQYF.

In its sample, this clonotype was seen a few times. DNA of the CDR3: TGTGCCAGCAGTGAAACCCCGGCGGGGTCCTACGAGCAGTACTTC. It yields the protein CASSETPAGSYEQYF. The V gene is TRBV6-1, the J gene TRBJ2-7; perhaps TRBD2 as D (6 bases). Germline V gene data show CDR1 as MNHNS and CDR2 as SASEGT. The V end lost 2 bases, the J end lost 1 base, and 12 bases lay between the germline ends. This CDR3 has 15 residues.

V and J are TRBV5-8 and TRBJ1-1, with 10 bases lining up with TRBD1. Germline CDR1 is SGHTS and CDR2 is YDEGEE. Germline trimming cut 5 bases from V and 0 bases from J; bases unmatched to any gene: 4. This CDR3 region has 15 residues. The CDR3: CASSSDRGVNTEAFF. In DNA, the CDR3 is TGTGCCAGCAGTTCGGACAGGGGGGTGAACACTGAAGCTTTCTTT.

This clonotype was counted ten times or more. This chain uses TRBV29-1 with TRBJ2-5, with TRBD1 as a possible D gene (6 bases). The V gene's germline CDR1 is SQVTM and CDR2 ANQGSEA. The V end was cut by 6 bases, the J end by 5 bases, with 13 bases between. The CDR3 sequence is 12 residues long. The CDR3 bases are TGCAGCGTGGACACAGGGTCGGAGACCCAGTACTTC. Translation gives CSVDTGSETQYF.

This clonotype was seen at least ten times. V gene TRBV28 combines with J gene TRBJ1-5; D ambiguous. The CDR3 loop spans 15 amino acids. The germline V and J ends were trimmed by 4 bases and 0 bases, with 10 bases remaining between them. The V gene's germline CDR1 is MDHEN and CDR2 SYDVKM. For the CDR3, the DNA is TGTGCCAGCAGTTCCCTCGCGGATAGCAATCAGCCCCAGCATTTT. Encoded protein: CASSSLADSNQPQHF.

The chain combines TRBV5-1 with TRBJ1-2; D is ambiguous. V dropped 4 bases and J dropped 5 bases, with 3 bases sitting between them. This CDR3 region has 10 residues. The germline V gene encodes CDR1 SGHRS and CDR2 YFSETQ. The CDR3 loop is CASSVYGYTF. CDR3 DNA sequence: TGCGCCAGCAGCGTTTATGGCTACACCTTC.

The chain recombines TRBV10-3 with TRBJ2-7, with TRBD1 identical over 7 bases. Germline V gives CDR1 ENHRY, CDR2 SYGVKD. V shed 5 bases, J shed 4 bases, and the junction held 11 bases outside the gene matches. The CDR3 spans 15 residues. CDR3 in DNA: TGTGCCATCAGTCCCATAGTAGGACAGGCGTACGAGCAGTACTTC. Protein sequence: CAISPIVGQAYEQYF.

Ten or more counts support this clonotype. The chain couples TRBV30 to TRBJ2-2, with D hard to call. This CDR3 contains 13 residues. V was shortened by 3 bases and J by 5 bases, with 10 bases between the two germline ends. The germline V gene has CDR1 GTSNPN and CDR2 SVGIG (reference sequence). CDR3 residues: CAWSADMTGELFF. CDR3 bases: TGTGCCTGGAGCGCTGATATGACCGGGGAGCTGTTTTTT.

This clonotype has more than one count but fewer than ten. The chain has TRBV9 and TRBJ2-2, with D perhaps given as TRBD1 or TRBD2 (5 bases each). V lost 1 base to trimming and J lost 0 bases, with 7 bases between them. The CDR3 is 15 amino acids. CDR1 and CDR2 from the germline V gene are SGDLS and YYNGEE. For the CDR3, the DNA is TGTGCCAGCAGCGTAAGAGGGGCGAACACCGGGGAGCTGTTTTTT. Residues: CASSVRGANTGELFF.

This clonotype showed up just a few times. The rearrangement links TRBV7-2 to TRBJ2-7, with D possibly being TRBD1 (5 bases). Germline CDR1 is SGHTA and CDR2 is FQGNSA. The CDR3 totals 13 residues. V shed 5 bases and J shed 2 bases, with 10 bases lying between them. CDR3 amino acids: CASSQGAPYEQYF. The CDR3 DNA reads TGTGCCAGCAGCCAGGGTGCCCCCTACGAGCAGTACTTC. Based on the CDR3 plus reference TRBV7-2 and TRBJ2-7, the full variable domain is GAGVSQSPSNKVTEKGKDVELRCDPISGHTALYWYRQSLGQGLEFLIYFQGNSAPDKSGLPSDRFSAERTGGSVSTLTIQRTQQEDSAVYLCASSQGAPYEQYFGPGTRLTVT.

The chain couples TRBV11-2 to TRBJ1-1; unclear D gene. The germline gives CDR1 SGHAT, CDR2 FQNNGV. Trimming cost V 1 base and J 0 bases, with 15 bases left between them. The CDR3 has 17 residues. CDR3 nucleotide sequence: TGTGCCAGCAGCTTAGGAATCGCCCTGGGCATGAACACTGAAGCTTTCTTT. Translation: CASSLGIALGMNTEAFF.

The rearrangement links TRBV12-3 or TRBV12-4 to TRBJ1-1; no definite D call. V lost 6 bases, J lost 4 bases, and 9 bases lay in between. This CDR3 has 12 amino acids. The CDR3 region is CASRRHRTEAFF. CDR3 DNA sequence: TGTGCCAGCAGAAGACATCGCACTGAAGCTTTCTTT.